This TCR beta chain derives from a study of T-cell reconstitution after alpha-beta-depleted transplantation in children (dated by TCRdb to 2016 to 2018). Study-wide context: Using TCR repertoire profiling, the study quantitatively followed how T-cell immune reconstitution unfolded in children after TCRalphabeta/CD19-depleted allogeneic hematopoietic cell transplantation.

A note on this clonotype: Its antigen remains unidentified. Base qualities are missing; no much larger clone stands one base away.

Reading the germline V gene (reference sequence) gives CDR1 DFQATT and CDR2 SNEGSKA. V is trimmed back by 1 base and J by 1 base, and the junction contains 5 bases that no gene match accounts for. The CDR3, from cysteine to phenylalanine, totals 16 residues. Kept here is only the CDR3 DNA, which spans 48 bases and is read in frame from base 1. The treatment or condition label of this sample denotes: allogeneic hematopoietic cell transplantation with graft depleted of TCRalphabeta T cells and CD19 B cells. Transplant recipients were children who received TCRalphabeta/CD19-depleted allogeneic hematopoietic cell grafts. The paper as a whole reports these results and caveats: About two months after transplant, the apparently early recovery of alphabetaT-cell counts reportedly depended on just several hundred clones that had expanded rapidly and came from non-depleted graft cells. Over the following months the frequencies of hyperexpanded clones went down, and after one year T-cell counts and TCRbeta diversity were mostly credited to newly produced T cells. In some patients, the high TCRbeta diversity seen at day 60 was put down to recipient T cells and intrathymic progenitors that had survived conditioning.

Library preparation employed PCR. The sample was run on an Illumina HiSeq 2500. To normalize quantification of the TCRbeta repertoire, the TCR libraries were built with molecular barcoding that relied on unique molecular identifiers. In TCRdb, the public reads were trimmed at Q25 with fastp and aligned with MiXCR, with productive beta chains retained. Rows matching on CDR3 protein sequence are summarized as one entry with the most common DNA and genes. The sample table holds about 340,000 distinct CDR3 sequences, of which around 15% were seen once. In total, the top ten clones hold about 41% of the sample.

Here the chain combines TRBV20-1 and TRBJ2-7; 12 bases in between match TRBD2. The sample here was PBMCs, mostly from graft donor cells, taken 360 days after TCRalphabeta/CD19-depleted stem cell transplant. This sequence originates from a male patient aged 2-9 years who had a stem cell transplant for acute lymphoblastic leukemia, so the T cells may come from the graft donor. Here is the DNA: TGCAGTGCTAGAGGTGAAGGGACTAGCGGGTCCTACGAGCAGTACTTC. This is translated as CSARGEGTSGSYEQYF.